This TCR beta chain was profiled in a study of T cell repertoires in cytomegalovirus infection. For the study at large: Shared public TCR beta signatures pointed to both CMV infection and a matching HLA type. Study observations and caveats: There were carriers of CMV plus the relevant HLA, and cumulative public TCR beta family frequency identified them. HLA-C-restricted CMV clonotypes gave the most frequent clonotype in two of eight donors.

Germline CDR1 and CDR2: MDHEN and SYDVKM. V lost 4 bases to trimming and J lost 6 bases; unmatched junction nucleotides: 14. CDR3 length: 16 residues. TCRdb itself ran the reads through MiXCR, one entry per CDR3 protein. The sample shows some 230,000 distinct CDR3 sequences, 22% of them seen only once. Note on this clonotype: Its antigen is unidentified.

The TCR sequence derives from a human donor in good health (CMV status not recorded). Some clones in this sample may be carry-over from other donors' samples. The chain is built from TRBV28 and TRBJ1-2; TRBD1 aligns across 7 bases. Sequencing used CD8+ T cells from PBMCs. CDR3 nucleotide sequence: TGTGCCAGCAGTTCCCGAAGCAGACAGGGAAGTGATGGCTACACCTTC. It is translated as CASSSRSRQGSDGYTF.